The source of this T cell receptor beta chain is a study of Tregs in tolerant kidney transplant recipients. Study observations and caveats: Biological reproducibility was not directly addressed, but technical replication error appeared minimal.

The ends lost 2 bases at V and 7 bases at J; junction bases unmatched: 13. CDR1 and CDR2 (germline): MGHRA, YSYEKL. The CDR3 has 17 residues. Only in-frame clones appear in the TCRdb table, and some are missing; sequencing was by immunoSEQ multiplex PCR. The sample lists some 66,000 clones; 92% were seen once. Concerning this clone itself: Its antigen is still unknown.

This chain joins TRBV4-1 and TRBJ2-1, with TRBD2 matching over 8 bases. The receptor was isolated from a human donor who received a combined kidney and bone marrow transplant. The sequences come from CD8+ T cells from blood, collected before the transplant. The CDR3 nucleotides read TGCGCCAGCAGCCAACTTGGACTAGCTGGAAGGATGAATGAGCAGTTCTTC. Translating gives CASSQLGLAGRMNEQFF.